A single sample is the source of the 6 T cell receptor beta chains below, sequenced in a study of yellow fever vaccine responses in identical twins. MiXCR was run by TCRdb on the RT-PCR reads, yielding one entry per CDR3 protein. In the table there are roughly 6,000 distinct CDR3 sequences, about 69% of which are singletons. Sequencing was performed on T cells from blood (PBMCs), unsorted or a sorted subset (not recorded which), taken before or after yellow fever vaccination (not recorded which). These receptors all stem from a woman under 30 who received the yellow fever vaccine.

V and J are TRBV18 and TRBJ2-7; D is undetermined. Deletions cut 3 bases from V and 6 bases from J, with 12 bases between. The CDR3 covers 13 residues. CDR1 KGHSH and CDR2 LQKENI come from the germline V gene. This CDR3 reads CASSPSTSVEQYF. In DNA, the CDR3 is TGTGCCAGCTCACCCTCGACATCGGTCGAGCAGTACTTC.

This chain links TRBV3-1 with TRBJ1-2, with 9 bases identical to TRBD1. CDR1 LGHDT and CDR2 YNNKEL come from the germline V gene (reference sequence). The CDR3 is 16 residues long. With 2 bases clipped from V and 4 bases from J, the junction kept 8 bases outside the gene matches. The CDR3 sequence is CASSQRDREDIYGYTF. The CDR3 region has the DNA TGTGCCAGCAGCCAACGGGACAGGGAGGATATCTATGGCTACACCTTC.

This clonotype was detected a few times. The chain couples TRBV15 to TRBJ2-7, with TRBD1 identical over 7 bases. The CDR3 runs 13 residues. J gave up 3 bases and V 2 bases, and 1 base lay outside the gene matches. CDR1 LNHNV and CDR2 YYDKDF come from the germline V gene (reference sequence). Here the CDR3 reads CATSRPGGYEQYF. CDR3 nucleotide sequence: TGTGCCACCAGCAGACCAGGGGGCTACGAGCAGTACTTC.

This chain uses TRBV2 with TRBJ2-5; D ambiguous. Per the germline V gene, CDR1 is SNHLY and CDR2 is FYNNEI. The CDR3 covers 11 residues. Trimming cost V 8 bases and J 1 base, with 5 bases left between them. The CDR3 DNA reads TGTGCCAGCGTGTTCCAAGAGACCCAGTACTTC. As protein: CASVFQETQYF.

The V call is TRBV5-1, the J call TRBJ1-6, with D hard to call. The CDR3 runs 15 residues. CDR1 SGHRS and CDR2 YFSETQ come from the germline V gene. Trimming cost V 0 bases and J 10 bases, with 14 bases left between them. CDR3: CASSLEKAGGSPLHF. The CDR3 DNA sequence: TGCGCCAGCAGCTTGGAAAAAGCCGGAGGATCACCCCTCCACTTT.

The V gene is TRBV5-1, the J gene TRBJ2-1; tentative D call: TRBD1 (6 bases). V dropped 5 bases and J dropped 1 base, with 13 bases sitting between them. The CDR3 has 15 residues. Germline-derived CDR1 and CDR2 are SGHRS and YFSETQ. The CDR3 DNA reads TGCGCCAGCAGTGCCGGCACAGGGTCCTACAATGAGCAGTTCTTC. Protein sequence: CASSAGTGSYNEQFF.